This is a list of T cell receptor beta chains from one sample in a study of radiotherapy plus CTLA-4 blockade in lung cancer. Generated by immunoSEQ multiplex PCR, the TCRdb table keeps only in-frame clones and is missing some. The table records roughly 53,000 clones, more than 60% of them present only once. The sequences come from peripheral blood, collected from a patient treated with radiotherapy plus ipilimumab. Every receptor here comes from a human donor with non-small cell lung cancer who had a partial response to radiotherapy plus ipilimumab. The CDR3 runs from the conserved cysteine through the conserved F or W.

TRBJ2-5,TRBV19,CASSPEDRGGETQYF
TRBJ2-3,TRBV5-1,CASTLAGGPDTQYF
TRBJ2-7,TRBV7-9,CASRHPRSGSEQYF
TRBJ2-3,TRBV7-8,CASSLVERAVGTQYF
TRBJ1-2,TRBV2,CASSEQTAQGYTF
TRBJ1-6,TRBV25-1,CASSDVRAPQYNSPLHF
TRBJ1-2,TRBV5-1,CASSLVWQGTGYTF
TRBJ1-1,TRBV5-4,CASSLGQGVTEAFF
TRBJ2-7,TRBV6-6,CASTRRAGPYEQYF
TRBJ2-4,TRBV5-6,CASSGGQGFKNIQYF
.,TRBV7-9,CASSLVGLAGRWHEQYF
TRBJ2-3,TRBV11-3,CASSLGSGEGDTQYF
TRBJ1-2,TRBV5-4,CASSSAQGSLNYGYTF
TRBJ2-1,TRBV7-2,CASSLYYNEQFF